These T cell receptor beta chains were read from a single sample in a study of shared clonotypes between healthy human individuals. Method: immunoSEQ multiplex PCR; TCRdb's copy keeps in-frame clones and lacks some. Of about 490,000 clones in the sample, roughly 85% are singletons; the top ten hold 12%. Sequenced sample: PBMCs. Source of these receptors: a woman aged 40 to 50 in good health. Some clones in this sample may be carry-over from other donors' samples. Both conserved end residues are part of each CDR3. Each record gives: V gene, CDR3 protein.

>TRBV27
CASRWDRRTYEQYF
>TRBV20-1
CSARSPGELFF
>TRBV5-4
CASSSGEAGQETQYF
>TRBV7-7
CASSTQREGRGGELFF
>TRBV28
CASSFRTAYLWEQYF
>TRBV28
CASSSFLLAGRYNEQFF
>TRBV6-5
CASSFGTRGHGYTF
>TRBV28
CASSQPLMEAGQETQYF
>TRBV4-2
CASSQGTGRWTEAFF
>TRBV6-1
CASSGGLAGITDTQYF
>TRBV28
CASTYVQGGEQYF
>TRBV21-1
CASFGILRPIQGNGNQPQHF
>TRBV15
CATSRDFRAASTYEQYF
>TRBV7-6
CASSPVAIQETQYF
>TRBV11-3
CASSPGLADNYEQYF
>TRBV28
CASSWTSGTKTQYF
>TRBV18
CASSPGQGGVNEQFF
>TRBV28
CATREETQYF
>TRBV7-9
CASSPPSRDTEAFF
>TRBV27
CASSLGAGLAGTYEQYF
>TRBV11-2
CASSIQERDGYTF
>TRBV18
CASSWGTSGINEQFF
>TRBV5-1
CASSLGTSGRVHNEQFF
>TRBV28
CASGLGGGGREQYF
>TRBV6-1
CASSELGQNYGYTF
>TRBV11-2
CASSFLKERVLSPEQYF
>TRBV18
CASSPGQLPGLAGGRPYEQYF
>TRBV2
CASSGFPTAEAFF
>TRBV7-2
CASSPRTEVNEKLFF
>TRBV21-1
CASSKGIDFGTSGSTRPEDEQYF